One sample yielded the 14 T cell receptor beta chains listed below, sequenced in a study of CD8 T cells in ankylosing spondylitis. Study results and limitations: Characteristic of ankylosing spondylitis blood, it appeared, was a TCR beta motif comprising eight highly homologous variants.

Their recognized antigens are unknown. TCRdb ran MiXCR on the 5' RACE reads and lists one entry per CDR3 protein. The sample records fewer than 400,000 distinct CDR3 sequences, 8% being singletons. Sequences were obtained from blood, either unsorted or a sorted T cell fraction (not recorded which). These receptors all stem from a male donor with ankylosing spondylitis.

This clonotype was seen only a few times. V is TRBV5-1 and J is TRBJ2-1; TRBD2 matches 11 bases. Germline V gene lookup returns CDR1 SGHRS and CDR2 YFSETQ. The V segment lost 0 bases and the J segment 7 bases; nucleotides outside the gene matches: 6. This CDR3 region has 16 residues. The CDR3 region has the DNA TGCGCCAGCAGCTTGGTAGCGGGAGGGCCTCAGAATGAGCAGTTCTTC. Its protein is CASSLVAGGPQNEQFF. The entire variable domain, with the rest obtained from reference TRBV5-1 and TRBJ2-1, is as follows: KAGVTQTPRYLIKTRGQQVTLSCSPISGHRSVSWYQQTPGQGLQFLFEYFSETQRNKGNFPGRFSGRQFSNSRSEMNVSTLELGDSALYLCASSLVAGGPQNEQFFGPGTRLTVL.

This clonotype appeared a few times. The gene calls are TRBV5-1 and TRBJ2-3; D remains unclear. Germline V gene sequence: CDR1 SGHRS, CDR2 YFSETQ. This CDR3 comprises 14 residues. Trimming stripped 0 bases from V and 1 base from J, with 6 bases between. In DNA form, the CDR3 reads TGCGCCAGCAGCTTGGAACAGCGCACAGATACGCAGTATTTT. Residues: CASSLEQRTDTQYF.

This clonotype was detected a few times. This chain uses TRBV11-2 with TRBJ2-1; D is ambiguous. The V end was cut by 2 bases, the J end by 7 bases, with 9 bases between. This CDR3 spans 13 amino acids. Germline V CDR1 and CDR2: SGHAT, FQNNGV. The CDR3 nucleotides are TGTGCCAGCAGCTTATTGATCGTGAATGAGCAGTTCTTC. Amino acids: CASSLLIVNEQFF.

The gene calls are TRBV7-2 and TRBJ2-7, with D possibly TRBD1 on 5 matching bases. The CDR3 extends over 13 amino acids. Germline V gene lookup returns CDR1 SGHTA and CDR2 FQGNSA. V shed 9 bases and J shed 2 bases, with 14 bases lying between them. CDR3 loop: CASLGQNAYEQYF. CDR3 coding DNA: TGTGCCAGTTTGGGGCAGAACGCCTACGAGCAGTACTTC.

This rearrangement joins TRBV20-1 to TRBJ2-3; 8 nucleotides match TRBD2. From germline, CDR1 is DFQATT and CDR2 SNEGSKA (reference sequence). The CDR3 has 18 amino acids. V lost 3 bases and J lost 2; bases outside the gene matches: 16. The chain's CDR3 is CSARRDGASGSLTDTQYF. CDR3 nucleotides: TGCAGTGCTAGGAGGGATGGGGCTAGCGGGTCACTCACAGATACGCAGTATTTT.

This clonotype was detected a few times. The rearrangement links TRBV11-3 to TRBJ2-2; D is possibly TRBD2 (6 bases). Germline V lookup: CDR1 SGHNT, CDR2 YENEEA. V gave up 1 base and J gave up 6 bases, with 9 bases separating them. This CDR3 comprises 14 residues. In DNA, the CDR3 is TGTGCCAGCAGCTTAGGAGCTAGCGCCGGGGAGCTGTTTTTT. It translates to CASSLGASAGELFF.

This clonotype was counted many times. The rearrangement joins TRBV13 to TRBJ2-5; D is unresolved. Germline V gives CDR1 PRHDT, CDR2 FYEKMQ (reference sequence). With 2 bases removed from V and 0 bases from J, the gap between germline ends came to 7 bases. This CDR3 region has 14 residues. In DNA form, the CDR3 reads TGTGCCAGCAGCTTACGACGGCACCAAGAGACCCAGTACTTC. Its translation: CASSLRRHQETQYF.

This chain uses TRBV29-1 with TRBJ1-5; D is undetermined. This CDR3 spans 13 amino acids. The germline V gene has CDR1 SQVTM and CDR2 ANQGSEA. Trimming removed 4 bases at V and 0 bases at J, with 7 bases between. This chain's CDR3 is CSVVWNSNQPQHF. DNA for the CDR3: TGCAGCGTTGTATGGAATAGCAATCAGCCCCAGCATTTT.

This clonotype has a count of ten or more. V and J are TRBV14 and TRBJ2-5, with D possibly matching TRBD2 (7 bases). Trimming took 7 bases from V and 5 from J, leaving 17 bases between them. CDR1 and CDR2 from the germline V gene are SGHDN and FVKESK. This CDR3 is 14 amino acids long. CDR3 in amino acids: CASTPGGGVETQYF. The DNA of the CDR3 is TGTGCCAGCACCCCTGGGGGGGGCGTTGAGACCCAGTACTTC. Variable domain in full (rest from reference TRBV14 and TRBJ2-5): EAGVTQFPSHSVIEKGQTVTLRCDPISGHDNLYWYRRVMGKEIKFLLHFVKESKQDESGMPNNRFLAERTGGTYSTLKVQPAELEDSGVYFCASTPGGGVETQYFGPGTRLLVL.

This clonotype was seen more than once but under ten times. This chain links TRBV6-1 with TRBJ2-1; 8 bases fit TRBD2. Germline assignment: CDR1 MNHNS and CDR2 SASEGT. The CDR3 loop spans 16 amino acids. Trimming cost V 4 bases and J 8 bases; bases outside gene matches: 13. CDR3: CASSGPLSGRWDEQFF. Here the CDR3 DNA reads TGTGCCAGCAGTGGACCCTTAAGCGGGAGATGGGATGAGCAGTTCTTC.

This clonotype has just a few counts. V gene TRBV29-1 combines with J gene TRBJ1-1; TRBD1 matches 7 bases. CDR3 length: 14 amino acids. V gave up 4 bases and J gave up 5 bases; unmatched junction bases: 10. The germline V gene encodes CDR1 SQVTM and CDR2 ANQGSEA. CDR3 region: CSVVRTGGETEAFF. As DNA, the CDR3 is TGCAGCGTTGTCCGGACAGGCGGGGAAACTGAAGCTTTCTTT.

V and J are TRBV5-1 and TRBJ1-1, with TRBD1 identical over 7 bases. The germline CDR1 and CDR2 sequences are SGHRS and YFSETQ. The CDR3 totals 14 residues. The trim removed 4 bases at V and 4 bases at J, leaving 7 bases unmatched. In DNA, the CDR3 is TGCGCCAGCAGCCAAGGGACAGAGGGCACTGAAGCTTTCTTT. It translates to CASSQGTEGTEAFF.

This clonotype occurred a few times. Here the CDR3 DNA reads TGTGCCAGCAGCCGGACAGGAGCTAATGAAAAACTGTTTTTT. Residues: CASSRTGANEKLFF. J is TRBJ1-4 and V is TRBV7-2; 7 positions match TRBD1. CDR1 SGHTA and CDR2 FQGNSA come from the germline V gene. V gave up 5 bases and J gave up 3 bases; unmatched junction bases: 3. The CDR3 length is 14 residues.

This clonotype has more than one count but fewer than ten. The chain uses TRBV6-2 or TRBV6-3 and TRBJ2-7; D gene unclear. The length of the CDR3 is 14 residues. Germline V lookup: CDR1 MNHEY, CDR2 SVGEGT. V lost 2 bases and J lost 3, with 11 bases in between. The CDR3 sequence: CASSYASPSYEQYF. The CDR3 DNA reads TGTGCCAGCAGTTACGCCTCCCCGAGCTACGAGCAGTACTTC.